This T cell receptor (beta chain) was captured by sequencing in a study of blood T cells in healthy people across ages. The CDR3 consists of 15 residues. CDR1 and CDR2 from the germline V gene are SEHNR and FQNEAQ (reference sequence). The V and J ends lost 6 bases and 7 bases, in that order; junction bases with no gene match: 9. The authors ran a second PCR of 7 to 11 cycles using a sample-barcoded 5' primer and a J-beta primer mix. TCRdb redid the calling of the 5' RACE reads with MiXCR, one entry per CDR3 protein. The sample lists fewer than 1.5 million distinct CDR3 sequences, 35% to 45% occurring once.

This clonotype originated in a young woman in good health. The sample was blood. The rearrangement links TRBV7-9 to TRBJ2-3; 11 bases line up with TRBD2. CDR3 residues: CASRRLAGLGYTQYF. CDR3 nucleotide sequence: TGTGCCAGCAGACGACTAGCGGGGTTAGGGTATACGCAGTATTTT.